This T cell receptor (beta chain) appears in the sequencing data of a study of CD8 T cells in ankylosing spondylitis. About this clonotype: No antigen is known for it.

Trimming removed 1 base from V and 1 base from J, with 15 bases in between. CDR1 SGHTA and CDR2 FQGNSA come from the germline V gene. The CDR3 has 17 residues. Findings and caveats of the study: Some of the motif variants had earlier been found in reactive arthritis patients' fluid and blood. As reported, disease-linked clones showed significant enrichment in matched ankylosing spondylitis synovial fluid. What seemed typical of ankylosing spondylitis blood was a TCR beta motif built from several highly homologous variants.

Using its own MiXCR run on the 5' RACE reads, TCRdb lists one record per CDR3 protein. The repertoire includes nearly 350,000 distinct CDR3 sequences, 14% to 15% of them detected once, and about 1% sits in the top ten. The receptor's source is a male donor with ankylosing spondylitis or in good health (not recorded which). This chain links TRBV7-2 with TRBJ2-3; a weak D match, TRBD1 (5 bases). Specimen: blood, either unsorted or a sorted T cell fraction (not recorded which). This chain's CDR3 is CASSLVIQAARTDTQYF. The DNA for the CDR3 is TGTGCCAGCAGCTTAGTAATACAGGCGGCCCGCACAGATACGCAGTATTTT. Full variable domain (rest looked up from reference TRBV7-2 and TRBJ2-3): GAGVSQSPSNKVTEKGKDVELRCDPISGHTALYWYRQSLGQGLEFLIYFQGNSAPDKSGLPSDRFSAERTGGSVSTLTIQRTQQEDSAVYLCASSLVIQAARTDTQYFGPGTRLTVL.